The rows below give T cell receptor beta chains drawn from one sample of a study of blood T cell repertoires in COVID-19. Using immunoSEQ multiplex PCR, the repertoire was profiled, and TCRdb retains in-frame clones only, with some absent. This sample has 150,000 or so clones; roughly 89% occur once, and the top ten carry roughly 4%. Source material: peripheral blood. Every receptor here comes from a man in his fifties or sixties with COVID-19, enrolled during active disease. CDR3s include the opening cysteine and the closing phenylalanine or tryptophan. Fields, in order: D gene, CDR3 length, V gene, J gene, clone size, CDR3 protein, CDR3 DNA. The D gene is left open where the match is weak. Clone size is given for some rows only: seen once, a few or many times, or a class if the clone is expanded.

.,13,TRBV5-1,TRBJ2-3,.,CASSAEGTDTQYF,TGCGCCAGCAGTGCAGAAGGCACAGATACGCAGTATTTT
TRBD2,13,TRBV11-3,TRBJ2-1,.,CASSPAGGNEQFF,TGTGCCAGCAGCCCGGCCGGGGGGAATGAGCAGTTCTTC
.,14,TRBV4-1,TRBJ1-4,once,CASSQGGLALKLFF,TGCGCCAGCAGCCAAGGCGGGTTAGCCCTAAAACTGTTTTTT
TRBD1,16,TRBV6-5,TRBJ1-2,.,CASSYWGQDDIYGYTF,TGTGCCAGCAGTTACTGGGGACAGGATGACATCTATGGCTACACCTTC
TRBD1,11,TRBV6-5,TRBJ2-7,.,CASIDRDRSAF,TGTGCCAGCATAGACCGGGACAGGAGCGCTTTC
TRBD1,14,TRBV6-5,TRBJ2-3,.,CASSYGQGLDTQYF,TGTGCCAGCAGTTACGGACAGGGATTAGATACGCAGTATTTT
TRBD1,16,TRBV28,TRBJ2-2,.,CASRHSWTGWTGELFF,TGTGCCAGCCGCCATTCATGGACAGGGTGGACCGGGGAGCTGTTTTTT
TRBD1,15,TRBV19,TRBJ1-6,.,CASSEGQGVNSPLHF,TGTGCCAGTAGTGAGGGACAGGGCGTTAATTCACCCCTCCACTTT
TRBD1,13,TRBV3-1/TRBV3-2,TRBJ2-5,.,CASSDRGQETQYF,TGTGCCAGCAGTGACAGGGGACAAGAGACCCAGTACTTC
.,16,TRBV28,TRBJ1-1,.,CASPPGGRGSNTEAFF,TGTGCCAGCCCCCCTGGGGGCAGGGGCTCGAACACTGAAGCTTTCTTT